This T cell receptor beta chain was found in a study of CD8+CD57+ T cells in acquired aplastic anemia. On the study more broadly: Each DNA sample taken from sorted CD4+ and CD8+ cells came to around 3.4 ug on average.

Findings of the study overall: Overlap between patients and controls comprised about 30 CD8+ CDR3 sequences.

Individuals selected for sequencing had exhibited CD8+CD57+ cell expansion on flow cytometry. All participating patients were living with severe acquired aplastic anemia. Blood sampling was performed on the patients, and none of them had received therapy by then. The CDR3 has 12 amino acids. Between the trimmed V and J ends, which lost 0 bases and 5 bases, there was a span of 4 bases. Germline V lookup: CDR1 SGHTA, CDR2 FQGNSA. To note about this clonotype: Its antigen remains unknown.

Genomic DNA, serving as template, underwent TCR beta VDJ and CDR3 profiling. TCRdb independently ran MiXCR on the reads; one entry per CDR3 protein. The sample comprises about 98,000 distinct CDR3 sequences, around two thirds of which are singletons, and more than 55% rests with the top ten. The material sequenced was sorted CD4+, CD8+, or CD8+CD57+ T cells (not recorded which) from PBMCs. The chain uses TRBV7-2 and TRBJ1-2, with D unresolved. The sequence was collected from a human donor with aplastic anemia. The DNA for the CDR3 is TGTGCCAGCAGCTTAGCCGGGTATGGCTACACCTTC. It yields the protein CASSLAGYGYTF.